These T cell receptor beta chains were read from a single sample in a study of Graves' ophthalmopathy and Graves' hyperthyroidism. TCRdb reprocessed the multiplex PCR reads with MiXCR, giving one entry per CDR3 protein. The profile shows over 500,000 distinct CDR3 sequences, 20% to 25% of them singletons. Sequenced input: peripheral blood. The receptors derive from a young woman with stable Graves' hyperthyroidism. Some clones in this sample may be carry-over from other donors' samples. Both conserved end residues are part of each CDR3. The D gene is left open where the match is weak. Some rows mark clone size as missing; the rest say once, few, many or name a class of expanded clone.

DNA: TGCAGTGCCACGACAGGGCGAAGGACTGAAGCTTTCTTT; CDR3: CSATTGRRTEAFF; D: TRBD1; size: few; J: TRBJ1-1; V: TRBV29-1
DNA: TGCAGTGCTAGATCGGGACAGGGGGTCTTGGAGTATTCACCCCTCCACTTT; CDR3: CSARSGQGVLEYSPLHF; D: TRBD1; size: many; J: TRBJ1-6; V: TRBV20-1
DNA: TGTGCCTCCAAAGCTAGCGGGAGCTACGAGCAGTACTTC; CDR3: CASKASGSYEQYF; D: TRBD2; size: many; J: TRBJ2-7; V: TRBV27
DNA: TGTGCCAGCAACGGACGGCAGGGGGCAGATACGCAGTATTTT; CDR3: CASNGRQGADTQYF; D: TRBD1; size: -; J: TRBJ2-3; V: TRBV12-3/TRBV12-4
DNA: TGCAGCGTTGGGCATCAGGGGATTGGGGAGACCCAGTACTTC; CDR3: CSVGHQGIGETQYF; D: -; size: few; J: TRBJ2-5; V: TRBV29-1
DNA: TGTGCCACCAGCAGAGATACAGGGAACTATGGCTACACCTTC; CDR3: CATSRDTGNYGYTF; D: -; size: many; J: TRBJ1-2; V: TRBV15
DNA: TGTGCCAGCAGTTTATATCCCACAGGGGGGGAGAACACTGAAGCTTTCTTT; CDR3: CASSLYPTGGENTEAFF; D: TRBD1; size: many; J: TRBJ1-1; V: TRBV12-3/TRBV12-4
DNA: TGCGCCAGTGGGCGACAAGAAAGCTCCTACGAGCAGTACTTC; CDR3: CASGRQESSYEQYF; D: -; size: -; J: TRBJ2-7; V: TRBV5-1
DNA: TGTGCCAGTAGTCCGGTCCGGGGGGGCTACACCTTC; CDR3: CASSPVRGGYTF; D: -; size: many; J: TRBJ1-2; V: TRBV19
DNA: TGTGCCAGCAGCTCCTCCCTGGGGCAGCAAGAGACCCAGTACTTC; CDR3: CASSSSLGQQETQYF; D: -; size: -; J: TRBJ2-5; V: TRBV7-3
DNA: TGTGCCAGCAGCAGCATACAGATAGACTTAGAGACCCAGTACTTC; CDR3: CASSSIQIDLETQYF; D: -; size: -; J: TRBJ2-5; V: TRBV7-2
DNA: TGTGCCAGCACCGACCCCGGGACAGCTAACTATGGCTACACCTTC; CDR3: CASTDPGTANYGYTF; D: TRBD1; size: -; J: TRBJ1-2; V: TRBV6-2/TRBV6-3
DNA: TGTGCCAGCAGTTACCCCCCAGGTAGCGGGGGCGCAAACATTAAGTACTTC; CDR3: CASSYPPGSGGANIKYF; D: TRBD2; size: many; J: TRBJ2-4; V: TRBV6-5
DNA: TGCAGTGCTACCGGGGGGCCCTCTAGCTACGAGCAGTACTTC; CDR3: CSATGGPSSYEQYF; D: -; size: many; J: TRBJ2-7; V: TRBV20-1
DNA: TGTGCCAGCAGTTCCCTAACAGGCTCCTACGAGCAGTACTTC; CDR3: CASSSLTGSYEQYF; D: -; size: -; J: TRBJ2-7; V: TRBV28
DNA: TGTGCCAGTAGTCCCTATGCCATCCCATCAGGGCCTAACTACGAGCAGTACTTC; CDR3: CASSPYAIPSGPNYEQYF; D: -; size: few; J: TRBJ2-7; V: TRBV19
DNA: TGCAGTGCTAGATTCCCCGGGGGGGTACTGGTAGACGAGCAGTACTTC; CDR3: CSARFPGGVLVDEQYF; D: TRBD2; size: -; J: TRBJ2-7; V: TRBV20-1
DNA: TGCGCCAGCAGCCCAGGAGGACAGCAAGAGACCCAGTACTTC; CDR3: CASSPGGQQETQYF; D: -; size: many; J: TRBJ2-5; V: TRBV5-1
DNA: TGTGCCAGCAGCTTAGAAGAGGGCTGGGGGGGTGAGGCTGAAGCTTTCTTT; CDR3: CASSLEEGWGGEAEAFF; D: -; size: -; J: TRBJ1-1; V: TRBV11-1
DNA: TGTGCCAGCAGTTACTCGACTCAGGGGGCCTACGAGCAGTACTTC; CDR3: CASSYSTQGAYEQYF; D: TRBD1; size: many; J: TRBJ2-7; V: TRBV6-5
DNA: TGTGCCTGGAGTGTAGGGACAGGGGATGGCTACACCTTC; CDR3: CAWSVGTGDGYTF; D: TRBD1; size: few; J: TRBJ1-2; V: TRBV30
DNA: TGTGCCAGCAGTTTGGAGACAGGGCCGAATCAGCCCCAGCATTTT; CDR3: CASSLETGPNQPQHF; D: TRBD1; size: many; J: TRBJ1-5; V: TRBV12-3/TRBV12-4
DNA: TGTGCCACCGGACTAAACGAGCAGTACTTC; CDR3: CATGLNEQYF; D: -; size: once; J: TRBJ2-7; V: TRBV6-2/TRBV6-3
DNA: TGTGCCAGCAGTGGCGACGCGACCTCTGGAAACACCATATATTTT; CDR3: CASSGDATSGNTIYF; D: -; size: -; J: TRBJ1-3; V: TRBV6-1
DNA: TGTGCCAGCAGCCAAGGGCAGGATAGCAATCAGCCCCAGCATTTT; CDR3: CASSQGQDSNQPQHF; D: -; size: few; J: TRBJ1-5; V: TRBV4-2
DNA: TGTGCCAGCTCACCACCGAACAGGCCAGCCGATGAGCAGTACTTC; CDR3: CASSPPNRPADEQYF; D: -; size: few; J: TRBJ2-7; V: TRBV18
DNA: TGTGCCAGCATAGGGGGCAGGACTAGCGGGGGATGGGGAAGGCACACCGGGGAGCTGTTTTTT; CDR3: CASIGGRTSGGWGRHTGELFF; D: TRBD2; size: few; J: TRBJ2-2; V: TRBV6-6
DNA: TGTGCCAGCAGCCACGGGCTTGCGGTCGAGCAGTACTTC; CDR3: CASSHGLAVEQYF; D: -; size: -; J: TRBJ2-7; V: TRBV12-3/TRBV12-4
DNA: TGTGCCAGCAGCTTAGTTAGTTTCTACGAGACCCAGTACTTC; CDR3: CASSLVSFYETQYF; D: -; size: -; J: TRBJ2-5; V: TRBV7-2
DNA: TGTGCCAGCAGGCCCTGGGTAGAGTGGACCCAAGAGACCCAGTACTTC; CDR3: CASRPWVEWTQETQYF; D: -; size: -; J: TRBJ2-5; V: TRBV6-1
DNA: TGTGCCAGCAGTTATTTCTTCGAGGGGACAACCTACGAGCAGTACTTC; CDR3: CASSYFFEGTTYEQYF; D: -; size: many; J: TRBJ2-7; V: TRBV6-5
DNA: TGTGCCAGCAGCTTGGTGGAAATAGAGACCCAGTACTTC; CDR3: CASSLVEIETQYF; D: -; size: many; J: TRBJ2-5; V: TRBV5-4
DNA: TGTGCCAGCAGTGCTGATGTGGGGACCCAGCATTTT; CDR3: CASSADVGTQHF; D: -; size: many; J: TRBJ1-5; V: TRBV2
DNA: TGTGCCAGCATCGACAGGAGTCATCAGCCCCAGCATTTT; CDR3: CASIDRSHQPQHF; D: -; size: few; J: TRBJ1-5; V: TRBV6-1
DNA: TGTGCCTGGAGTGTCCCTACAGGGGGCTGGGCTGAAGCTTTCTTT; CDR3: CAWSVPTGGWAEAFF; D: TRBD1; size: -; J: TRBJ1-1; V: TRBV30
DNA: TGTGCCAGCAGGGCCGGACAGACCGTCACTGAAGCTTTCTTT; CDR3: CASRAGQTVTEAFF; D: -; size: many; J: TRBJ1-1; V: TRBV12-3/TRBV12-4
DNA: TGTGCCAGCAGTGAAGCGCTTCGGGGTAGACAGCCCCAGCATTTT; CDR3: CASSEALRGRQPQHF; D: -; size: many; J: TRBJ1-5; V: TRBV2